The clone carrying this T cell receptor beta chain has ten or more counts. Its specificity is unknown. For TCR beta, libraries came from iRepertoire HTBI primers and Arm-PCR of CDR3 regions. TCRdb analysed the multiplex PCR reads with MiXCR anew, one entry per CDR3 protein. Of about 340,000 distinct CDR3 sequences listed, about 19% are singletons. The record originates from a study of regulatory T cells in long-lasting Graves disease. Across the whole study: Persistent cases took antithyroid drugs over 5 years and stayed TSH receptor antibody positive.

Study conclusions and caveats: Persistent disease was characterized by preferential usage of TRBV28, TRBJ1-2 and TRBJ2-5. TCR diversity was lower in persistent Graves' patients (versus newly diagnosed ones).

Specified time point: persistent/refractory GD, antithyroid drugs over 5 years with positive TRAb. The TCR library was prepared using RNA isolated from PBMCs. The germline V and J ends were trimmed by 2 bases and 3 bases, with 16 bases remaining between them. This CDR3 spans 16 amino acids. This clonotype was sampled from a female donor with Graves disease. Sequences were derived from peripheral blood mononuclear cells (PBMCs), sampled when the disease was refractory, from a patient treated with antithyroid drugs. This chain uses TRBV12-3 or TRBV12-4 with TRBJ1-2, with D possibly being TRBD1 (5 bases). DNA of the CDR3: TGTGCCAGCAGTTTAAGGTGGGGCCCGCAGGACTATGGCTACACCTTC. Translating gives CASSLRWGPQDYGYTF.